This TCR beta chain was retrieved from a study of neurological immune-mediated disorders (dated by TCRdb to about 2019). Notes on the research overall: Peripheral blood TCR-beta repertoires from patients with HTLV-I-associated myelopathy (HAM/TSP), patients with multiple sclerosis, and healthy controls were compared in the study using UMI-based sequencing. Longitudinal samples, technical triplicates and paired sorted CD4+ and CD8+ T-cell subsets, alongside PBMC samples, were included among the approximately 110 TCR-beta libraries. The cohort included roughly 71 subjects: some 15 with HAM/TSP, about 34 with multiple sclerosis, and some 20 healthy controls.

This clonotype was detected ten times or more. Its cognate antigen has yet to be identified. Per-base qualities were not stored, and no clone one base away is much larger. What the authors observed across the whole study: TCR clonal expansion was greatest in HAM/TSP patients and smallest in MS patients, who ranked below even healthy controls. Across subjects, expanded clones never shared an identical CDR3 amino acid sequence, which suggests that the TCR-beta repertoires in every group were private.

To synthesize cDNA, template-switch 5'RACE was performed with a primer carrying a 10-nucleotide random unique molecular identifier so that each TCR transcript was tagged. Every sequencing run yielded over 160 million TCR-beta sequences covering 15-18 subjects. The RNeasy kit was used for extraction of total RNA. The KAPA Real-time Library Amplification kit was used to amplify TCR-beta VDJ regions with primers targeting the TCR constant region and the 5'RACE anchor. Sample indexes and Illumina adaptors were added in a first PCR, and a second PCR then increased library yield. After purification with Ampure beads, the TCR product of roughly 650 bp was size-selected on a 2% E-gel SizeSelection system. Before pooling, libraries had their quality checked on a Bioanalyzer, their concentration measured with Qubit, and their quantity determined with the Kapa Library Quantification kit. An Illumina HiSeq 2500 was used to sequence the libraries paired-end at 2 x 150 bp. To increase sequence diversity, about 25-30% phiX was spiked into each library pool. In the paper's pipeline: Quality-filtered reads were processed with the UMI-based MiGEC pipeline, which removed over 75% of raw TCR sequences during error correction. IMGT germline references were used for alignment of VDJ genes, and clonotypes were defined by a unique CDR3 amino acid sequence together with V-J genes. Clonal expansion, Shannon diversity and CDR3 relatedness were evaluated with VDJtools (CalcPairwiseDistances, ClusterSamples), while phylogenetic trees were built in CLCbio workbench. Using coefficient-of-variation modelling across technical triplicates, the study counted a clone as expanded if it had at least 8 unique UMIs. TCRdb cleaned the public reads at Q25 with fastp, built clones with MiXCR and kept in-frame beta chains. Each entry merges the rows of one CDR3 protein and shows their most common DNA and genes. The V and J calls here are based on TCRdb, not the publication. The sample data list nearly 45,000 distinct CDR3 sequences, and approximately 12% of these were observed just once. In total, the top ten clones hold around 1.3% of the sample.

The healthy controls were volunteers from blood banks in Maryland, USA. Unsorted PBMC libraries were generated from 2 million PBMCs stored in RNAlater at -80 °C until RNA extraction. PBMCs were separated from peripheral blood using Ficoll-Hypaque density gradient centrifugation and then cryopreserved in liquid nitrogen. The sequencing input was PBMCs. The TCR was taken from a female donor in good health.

Read as DNA, the sequence is TGCGCCAGCAGCTTGGGTGGGACACAGAGCGGCTACACCTTC. Its translation reads: CASSLGGTQSGYTF. In this chain, TRBV5-1 is recombined with TRBJ1-2; a tentative D call is TRBD1 (6 bases match). Taken from the germline V gene, the CDR1 and CDR2 loops are SGHRS and YFSETQ. Between the V and J ends, shortened by 0 bases and 8 bases respectively, the junction contains 14 bases. From the cysteine through the phenylalanine, the CDR3 covers 14 amino acids. The entry retains the CDR3 DNA only, 42 bases that are in frame from base 1. The CDR3, completed at both ends by the reference TRBV5-1 and TRBJ1-2 genes, gives the full variable domain KAGVTQTPRYLIKTRGQQVTLSCSPISGHRSVSWYQQTPGQGLQFLFEYFSETQRNKGNFPGRFSGRQFSNSRSEMNVSTLELGDSALYLCASSLGGTQSGYTFGSGTRLTVV.